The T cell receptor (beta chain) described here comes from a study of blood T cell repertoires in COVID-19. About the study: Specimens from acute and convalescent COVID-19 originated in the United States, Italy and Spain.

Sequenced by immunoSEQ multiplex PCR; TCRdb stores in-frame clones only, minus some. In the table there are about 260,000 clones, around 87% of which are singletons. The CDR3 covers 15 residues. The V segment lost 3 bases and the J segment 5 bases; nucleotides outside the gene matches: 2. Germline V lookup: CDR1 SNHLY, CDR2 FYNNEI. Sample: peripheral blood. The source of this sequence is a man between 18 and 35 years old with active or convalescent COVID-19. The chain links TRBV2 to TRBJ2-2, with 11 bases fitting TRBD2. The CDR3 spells CASSELAGGTGELFF. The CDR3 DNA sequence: TGTGCCAGCAGTGAGCTAGCGGGAGGTACCGGGGAGCTGTTTTTT. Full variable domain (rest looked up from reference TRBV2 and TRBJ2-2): EPEVTQTPSHQVTQMGQEVILRCVPISNHLYFYWYRQILGQKVEFLVSFYNNEISEKSEIFDDQFSVERPDGSNFTLKIRSTKLEDSAMYFCASSELAGGTGELFFGEGSRLTVL.